Below are 13 T cell receptor beta chains sequenced from a single sample in a study of control samples from healthy donors and cancer patients. The method was immunoSEQ multiplex PCR; TCRdb's version includes in-frame clones alone and lacks a portion of them. Seen here are about 85,000 clones, approximately 91% observed once, and the top ten hold 7.6%. The sequenced material came from blood. Source of these receptors: a woman aged 60-75 years in good health.

The V and J genes are TRBV27 and TRBJ2-7; D call uncertain. The length of the CDR3 is 15 residues. The germline CDR1 and CDR2 sequences are MNHEY and SMNVEV (reference sequence). The V gene lost 3 bases and the J gene lost 2 bases, with 14 bases spanning the gap. CDR3 region: CASSFVRQTPYEQYF. The CDR3 bases are TGTGCCAGCAGTTTTGTGCGCCAGACCCCCTACGAGCAGTACTTC.

The rearrangement links TRBV5-5 to TRBJ2-7, with D possibly matching TRBD2 (6 bases). The CDR3 loop spans 12 amino acids. Germline CDR1 and CDR2: SGHKS and YYEKEE (reference sequence). V shed 3 bases and J shed 7 bases, with 11 bases lying between them. The CDR3 loop is CASSWRVGEQYF. The CDR3 DNA reads TGTGCCAGCAGCTGGAGGGTTGGGGAGCAGTACTTC.

J is TRBJ1-2 and V is TRBV5-1; D is perhaps TRBD1 (6 bases). The CDR3 consists of 23 residues. Germline CDR1 is SGHRS and CDR2 is YFSETQ. V lost 4 bases and J lost 1, with 38 bases in between. The CDR3 protein is CASSGRFGGSSQTTGYFNYGYTF. The CDR3 DNA reads as TGCGCCAGCAGCGGACGGTTTGGGGGCAGCTCCCAGACTACGGGATATTTTAACTATGGCTACACCTTC.

This clone came up a few times. The chain links TRBV11-2 to TRBJ2-1, with D perhaps TRBD2 (6 bases). Trimming shortened V by 6 bases and J by 5 bases, and 20 bases separated the two germline ends. CDR1 is SGHAT, CDR2 FQNNGV, per germline. The CDR3 sequence is 16 residues long. The CDR3 protein is CASRFLRGGVHNEQFF. CDR3 sequence (DNA): TGTGCCAGCAGGTTCCTTCGGGGCGGGGTGCACAATGAGCAGTTCTTC.

Note on this clone: Other nucleotide sequences in the sample specify the same CDR3. The J gene is TRBJ2-3, the V gene TRBV29-1, with 8 positions matching TRBD2. After removal of 3 bases from V and 4 bases from J, the junction contained 3 bases not matched to a gene. Germline lookup yields CDR1 SQVTM and CDR2 ANQGSEA. The CDR3 loop spans 13 amino acids. The CDR3 nucleotides are TGCAGCGTTGACCGGCGGGGGGCAGATACGCAGTATTTT. This gives the protein CSVDRRGADTQYF.

The chain joins TRBV28 to TRBJ1-1; D remains unclear. Looked up from germline, CDR1 is MDHEN and CDR2 is SYDVKM. The CDR3 is 15 residues long. V lost 7 bases and J lost 2, with 17 bases in between. The CDR3 DNA follows: TGTGCCAGCACCCGGATTTTTACAGACAACACTGAAGCTTTCTTT. Its translation: CASTRIFTDNTEAFF.

The chain joins TRBV7-3 to TRBJ1-2; D call uncertain. Trimming removed 5 bases at V and 4 bases at J, with 11 bases between. Germline CDR1 is SGHTA and CDR2 is FQGTGA. The CDR3 covers 13 residues. The CDR3 loop is CASSLGGSYGYTF. The CDR3, as DNA: TGTGCCAGCAGCCTGGGTGGCAGCTATGGCTACACCTTC.

The chain uses TRBV15 and TRBJ2-2; weak D call: TRBD2 (5 bases). The germline V gene has CDR1 LNHNV and CDR2 YYDKDF (reference sequence). Trimming pared 7 bases from V and 3 bases from J, leaving 12 bases between. The CDR3 runs 14 residues. The CDR3: CATTLGGDTGELFF. CDR3 coding DNA: TGTGCCACCACCCTCGGAGGTGACACCGGGGAGCTGTTTTTT. The full variable domain, its missing parts supplied by reference TRBV15 and TRBJ2-2, is DAMVIQNPRYQVTQFGKPVTLSCSQTLNHNVMYWYQQKSSQAPKLLFHYYDKDFNNEADTPDNFQSRRPNTSFCFLDIRSPGLGDTAMYLCATTLGGDTGELFFGEGSRLTVL.

The rearrangement links TRBV5-1 to TRBJ2-5; 11 nucleotides match TRBD2. Germline trimming cut 4 bases from V and 2 bases from J; bases unmatched to any gene: 4. This CDR3 is 15 amino acids long. From germline, CDR1 is SGHRS and CDR2 YFSETQ. CDR3 sequence (DNA): TGCGCCAGCAGCCTACTAGCGGGGGCACAAGAGACCCAGTACTTC. Residues: CASSLLAGAQETQYF.

The chain uses TRBV9 and TRBJ2-1, with 14 positions matching TRBD2. Germline lookup yields CDR1 SGDLS and CDR2 YYNGEE. J lost 9 bases, V lost 3 bases, and 5 bases had no gene match. The CDR3 is made up of 15 amino acids. The CDR3 nucleotides read TGTGCCAGCAGCGGCCGGACTAGCGGGAGGAGTGAGCAGTTCTTC. Its translation: CASSGRTSGRSEQFF.

This clone has a single count. V and J are TRBV9 and TRBJ1-5; D is possibly TRBD1 (6 bases). This CDR3 region has 15 residues. V gave up 0 bases and J gave up 7 bases, with 14 bases separating them. Germline assignment: CDR1 SGDLS and CDR2 YYNGEE. The CDR3 spells CASSVGMQGPQPQHF. The DNA of the CDR3 is TGTGCCAGCAGCGTAGGAATGCAGGGGCCACAGCCCCAGCATTTT.

V is TRBV12-3 or TRBV12-4 and J is TRBJ2-7, with D possibly TRBD2 on 6 matching bases. The V and J ends lost 8 bases and 1 base respectively, with 12 bases between them. The CDR3 loop spans 13 amino acids. In DNA form, the CDR3 reads TGTGCCAGCGGCCCGGGACTTTCCTACGAGCAGTACTTC. Translating it yields CASGPGLSYEQYF.

The genes are TRBV7-6 and TRBJ1-2, with a weak D call TRBD1 (6 bases). From germline, CDR1 is SGHVS and CDR2 FNYEAQ. The CDR3 loop spans 14 amino acids. The V gene lost 7 bases and the J gene lost 7 bases, with 19 bases spanning the gap. The CDR3 loop is CASTPVGGLGGYTF. The CDR3 nucleotides are TGTGCCAGCACCCCGGTGGGGGGCCTGGGTGGCTACACCTTC.